This T cell receptor beta chain derives from a study of early stage breast cancer tumors (dated by TCRdb to 2016 to 2017). The study in broad terms: Of the roughly 17 invasive breast tumors, roughly 12 were found to be estrogen receptor-positive, progesterone receptor-positive and HER2-negative. About 70% of the 12 ER+/PR+/HER2- tumors were invasive ductal carcinomas, while the other four were invasive lobular carcinomas. The average read coverage per sample was approximately 9.8-fold. The samples as a whole yielded approximately 3,000,000 detected templates, corresponding to nearly 1,100,000 unique clonotypes.

The full study reports these points: Enriched TCRB sequences shared across patients were found to be mostly commonly generated sequences that were unlikely to play an important role in the tumor microenvironment. Repertoires from blood resembled normal breast more closely than tumor, and using blood as a reference for each tissue separated tumor from normal in about 85% of the 16 patients. Chain pairing and functional markers such as CD4, CD8 and FOXP3 were missed by bulk genomic DNA sequencing of unsorted cells. Analysis by tumor subtype was prevented by the small cohort size. Compared with adjacent normal breast tissue, tumors had about 2.5-fold higher T cell density and higher clonality.

Every sample was amplified as two independent genomic DNA replicates, using approximately 0.5 ug for blood and approximately 1.5 ug for tumor or normal breast. Following the manufacturer's instructions, the ImmunoSeq Intro kit was used to carry out TCRB sequencing on genomic DNA. Multiplex PCR ran approximately 34 cycles with proprietary primers and spike-in control sequences for absolute quantification. Single-end 150-bp reads were used to sequence an 87-bp fragment spanning the CDR3 plus the flanking V and J genes. Each lane of an Illumina MiSeq running version 3.0 chemistry carried seven multiplexed samples, with two replicates apiece. For the original study's pipeline: The vendor's proprietary pipeline processed the raw data and merged both replicates into a single result for each sample. Productive rearrangements sharing the V-gene family, CDR3 amino acid sequence and J-gene segment were defined as clonotypes. Clonality was computed as 1 minus the normalized Shannon entropy (Pielou evenness) of TCRB abundances. To estimate T cell density, the total number of templates was divided by the input cell count, which was inferred from how much DNA went in. Total repertoire diversity and clonality were estimated with Recon using default parameters. Tumor-enriched clonotypes were defined as having over 0.1% abundance in tumor and at least 32-fold higher abundance than in normal breast. TCRdb limited this immuneACCESS table to in-frame rearrangements with V and J called. A share of clones is missing; checked studies link under half to unresolved V genes, and the rest is unexplained. D and trimming come from the DNA, and the V and J calls and clone size come from that table. Here the sample has around 28,000 clones; 72% occur a single time. The ten largest make up around 33% of the sample.

In regard to this clone: No antigen is known for it. No per-base quality is available; no much larger clone lies one base away.

The study profiled bulk TCR beta-chain repertoires in matched peripheral blood, tumor and adjacent normal breast tissue taken from more than 15 patients with early-stage breast cancer. Before surgery, 5-10 mL of whole blood was collected in EDTA tubes and processed within 2 hours. Peripheral blood mononuclear cells were isolated by Ficoll-Paque centrifugation in SepMate-50 tubes. PBMCs were cryopreserved in aliquots of about 1.8 to 4.5 million cells in about 90% FBS with roughly 10% DMSO and kept in liquid nitrogen. Genomic DNA was extracted with the Qiagen AllPrep DNA/RNA Mini kit. Ends trimmed: V by 6 bases, J by 4 bases; bases unmatched to a gene: 4. CDR1 and CDR2, per the germline V gene, are SGHTA and FQGTGA. The CDR3 spans 14 residues, from the cysteine through the phenylalanine. The DNA shown is the 42-base CDR3, in frame from base 1.

The specimen sequenced was blood. The chain employs TRBV7-3 and TRBJ1-1; the junction holds 11 bases that match TRBD1. This clonotype was obtained from a person in their fifties or sixties with breast cancer. The DNA sequence is as follows: TGTGCCAGCAGACGGGACAGGGGGAGCACTGAAGCTTTCTTT. Translation gives CASRRDRGSTEAFF.